The 7 T cell receptor beta chains below all came from one sample that was sequenced in a study of blood T cells in healthy people across ages. The use of a sample-barcoded 5' primer and a J-beta primer mix characterized a second PCR of roughly 6 to 11 cycles. TCRdb itself ran the 5' RACE reads through MiXCR, one entry per CDR3 protein. The sample consists of hundreds of thousands of distinct CDR3 sequences, approximately 52% of them appearing once. What was sequenced was blood. The receptor source for this set is a woman of 80 years or more in good health.

Comments on this clonotype: A read error is possible here, since a much larger clone lies one base away. The V gene is TRBV12-3 or TRBV12-4, the J gene TRBJ2-1; perhaps D is TRBD1 or TRBD2 (6 bases each). CDR3 length equals 17 residues. The DNA for the CDR3 is TGTGCCAACAGTTTAGCTCTTTCCGGGGGCGTTTACAATGAGCAGTTCTTC. Residues: CANSLALSGGVYNEQFF.

This clonotype has ten or more counts. The chain joins TRBV6-6 to TRBJ2-3; 10 bases map to TRBD1. The germline gives CDR1 MNHNY, CDR2 SVGAGI (reference sequence). Germline trimming cut 2 bases from V and 1 base from J; bases unmatched to any gene: 3. This CDR3 region has 16 residues. CDR3 DNA: TGTGCCAGCAGTTACGGACAGGGGGGCGGCACAGATACGCAGTATTTT. Encoded protein: CASSYGQGGGTDTQYF.

This rearrangement joins TRBV7-8 to TRBJ2-5, with D perhaps TRBD1 or TRBD2 (6 bases each). CDR1 is SGHVS and CDR2 is FQNEAQ in the germline V gene. V was clipped by 0 bases and J by 9 bases, with 17 bases between them. The CDR3 contains 15 residues. CDR3 DNA sequence: TGTGCCAGCAGCTTAGCCCTTGGGGGGCGCTGTGCCCAGTACTTC. It translates to CASSLALGGRCAQYF.

In this sample, this clonotype turned up many times. V is TRBV29-1 and J is TRBJ2-1; no clear D. Germline V gene sequence: CDR1 SQVTM, CDR2 ANQGSEA. With 4 bases removed from V and 7 bases from J, the gap between germline ends came to 17 bases. The CDR3 is made up of 14 amino acids. CDR3 loop: CSVVQRHLLNEQFF. CDR3 sequence (DNA): TGCAGCGTTGTCCAGCGACACCTTTTGAATGAGCAGTTCTTC.

The V call is TRBV27, the J call TRBJ1-2; possible D gene TRBD1, 5 bases. CDR1 MNHEY and CDR2 SMNVEV come from the germline V gene (reference sequence). The V gene lost 3 bases and the J gene lost 0 bases, with 17 bases spanning the gap. The CDR3 has 17 residues. The CDR3 sequence is CASSLRLGTVANYGYTF. Here the CDR3 DNA reads TGTGCCAGCAGTTTGCGGCTAGGGACGGTTGCTAACTATGGCTACACCTTC.

Notes on this clonotype: Being one base from a much bigger clone, this may be a read error. J is TRBJ2-1 and V is TRBV12-3 or TRBV12-4; D perhaps matches TRBD2 (5 bases). The J call may be mistaken, given a closer DNA end match to TRBJ2-7. The CDR3 contains 13 residues. The CDR3 reads CASSLNNRDEQYF. The CDR3 DNA sequence: TGTGCCAGCAGTTTAAACAATCGGGATGAGCAGTACTTC.

The chain combines TRBV5-1 with TRBJ1-6; TRBD1 might be the D (6 bases). CDR1 and CDR2 from the germline V gene are SGHRS and YFSETQ. Trimming pared 4 bases from V and 7 bases from J, leaving 15 bases between. CDR3 length: 15 residues. The CDR3 here is CASSAGDMGNSPLHF. The CDR3 DNA follows: TGCGCCAGCAGCGCCGGGGACATGGGAAATTCACCCCTCCACTTT.